This T cell receptor beta chain was captured in a study of neoadjuvant anti-PD-1 for oral cavity cancer. Study in general: Patients without progression got a fourth dose around day 43.

Time point denoted: after neoadjuvant nivolumab, at surgical resection. This table comes from immunoSEQ multiplex PCR, and its TCRdb copy is limited to in-frame clones, with some not included. Of thousands of clones in the sample, 70% were seen once. The sample consisted of PBMCs, taken after nivolumab (anti-PD-1) treatment. This clonotype was obtained from a person aged 35-79 years with oral cavity squamous cell carcinoma.

CDR3 nucleotides: TGTGCCAGCAGCGCCGCTGGGACAGGGGCCACAGATACGCAGTATTTT. It encodes CASSAAGTGATDTQYF. The chain links TRBV11-3 to TRBJ2-3, with 10 nucleotides matching TRBD1. Germline V gives CDR1 SGHNT, CDR2 YENEEA. V gave up 5 bases and J gave up 2 bases; unmatched junction bases: 7. This CDR3 contains 16 residues.